The 10 T cell receptor beta chains below were found in one sample sequenced in a study of cytomegalovirus exposure and HLA in healthy donors. Libraries were prepared by immunoSEQ multiplex PCR; TCRdb keeps only in-frame clonotypes and omits some of them. The sample has 95,000 to 150,000 clones; about 84% are singletons. The sequenced material came from PBMCs. The receptors stem from a woman aged 25 to 39 in good health and CMV-seronegative.

The V and J genes are TRBV6-1 and TRBJ1-2; 10 bases align to TRBD1. CDR3 size: 14 residues. CDR1 is MNHNS and CDR2 is SASEGT in the germline V gene. Trimming removed 7 bases from V and 6 bases from J; junction bases left unmatched: 8. The CDR3 spells CASTIGQGGNGYTF. The CDR3 DNA follows: TGTGCCAGCACCATCGGACAGGGGGGCAATGGCTACACCTTC.

DNA of the CDR3: TGTGCCAGCAGCTTATGGCGGGGGGGAACAGATACGCAGTATTTT. It codes for CASSLWRGGTDTQYF. The rearrangement uses TRBV11-2 and TRBJ2-3; 9 bases fit TRBD2. The CDR3 covers 15 residues. The V gene's germline CDR1 is SGHAT and CDR2 FQNNGV. Trimming removed 2 bases from V and 3 bases from J; junction bases left unmatched: 3.

J is TRBJ2-1 and V is TRBV27; possible D gene TRBD2, 6 bases. Germline assignment: CDR1 MNHEY and CDR2 SMNVEV (reference sequence). The V end lost 0 bases, the J end lost 7 bases, and 10 bases lay between the germline ends. This CDR3 is built from 14 residues. The CDR3 DNA reads as TGTGCCAGCAGTTTATCCCGAGGGAGGAATGAGCAGTTCTTC. Protein product: CASSLSRGRNEQFF.

The chain joins TRBV23-1 to TRBJ2-7; 7 bases map to TRBD1. TRBV23-1 is identified as an open reading frame with a role that is uncertain. The CDR3 sequence is 13 residues long. The trim removed 8 bases at V and 5 bases at J, leaving 9 bases unmatched. The CDR3 DNA sequence: TGCGCCAGCTATACTGACAGGGATCACGAGCAGTACTTC. Residues: CASYTDRDHEQYF.

The chain recombines TRBV29-1 with TRBJ1-2; 7 nucleotides match TRBD1. V lost 5 bases to trimming and J lost 5 bases; unmatched junction nucleotides: 11. CDR1 and CDR2 (germline): SQVTM, ANQGSEA. The CDR3 extends over 14 amino acids. The CDR3 loop is CSVHERGQWYGYTF. CDR3 DNA: TGCAGCGTTCACGAGAGGGGACAGTGGTATGGCTACACCTTC. The full variable domain, with the rest looked up from reference TRBV29-1 and TRBJ1-2, is SAVISQKPSRDICQRGTSLTIQCQVDSQVTMMFWYRQQPGQSLTLIATANQGSEATYESGFVIDKFPISRPNLTFSTLTVSNMSPEDSSIYLCSVHERGQWYGYTFGSGTRLTVV.

V is TRBV6-5 and J is TRBJ1-6, with 8 bases fitting TRBD1. Trimming took 6 bases from V and 7 from J; bases not matched to a gene: 8. Germline V CDR1 and CDR2: MNHEY, SVGAGI. The CDR3 spans 15 residues. The CDR3 DNA reads as TGTGCCAGCAGCTCCCGACAGGGGTTCAATTCACCCCTCCACTTT. Translated: CASSSRQGFNSPLHF.

In its sample, this clone was seen once. Other DNA sequences from this sample encode an identical CDR3 as well. This chain connects TRBV4-1 to TRBJ2-7; the D gene is possibly TRBD1 (7 bases). Germline lookup yields CDR1 MGHRA and CDR2 YSYEKL. V lost 1 base to trimming and J lost 2 bases, with 9 bases between them. The CDR3 has 14 residues. DNA for the CDR3: TGCGCCAGCAGCCAAGCAGGGGGGCCCTACGAGCAGTACTTC. This gives the protein CASSQAGGPYEQYF.

The chain combines TRBV7-9 with TRBJ2-3, with 8 bases aligning to TRBD2. Germline loops: CDR1 SEHNR, CDR2 FQNEAQ (reference sequence). The CDR3 totals 16 residues. With 11 bases clipped from V and 1 base from J, the junction kept 14 bases outside the gene matches. The CDR3 region is CASREAGAGGTDTQYF. The CDR3 DNA reads as TGTGCCTCTAGAGAGGCGGGAGCGGGGGGCACAGATACGCAGTATTTT.

The chain joins TRBV7-2 to TRBJ2-7; D perhaps matches TRBD1 (6 bases). The ends were cut back, 5 bases at V and 0 bases at J, with 14 bases in the middle. Germline V CDR1 and CDR2: SGHTA, FQGNSA. This CDR3 contains 15 residues. The DNA for the CDR3 is TGTGCCAGCAGCACAAGGGGGACCACCTCCTACGAGCAGTACTTC. Its protein product is CASSTRGTTSYEQYF.

The chain combines TRBV13 with TRBJ2-5, with D possibly TRBD1 on 6 matching bases. The germline gives CDR1 PRHDT, CDR2 FYEKMQ (reference sequence). V was clipped by 5 bases and J by 5 bases, with 21 bases between them. The CDR3 extends over 16 amino acids. The CDR3, as DNA: TGTGCCAGCAGCCCTAGGGGCAGGGGTTACGCGGAGACCCAGTACTTC. It is translated as CASSPRGRGYAETQYF.